Described below is a single TCR beta chain sequence and its context. Its cognate antigen has yet to be identified. No clone much larger than this one lies a single base away; base qualities are absent. The time point label, read with the paper, signifies: week 23, last vaccination. Each vaccine dose was 300 ug of a 20-mer mutant IDH1 peptide in Montanide, given subcutaneously with topical imiquimod. All donors had newly diagnosed IDH1-mutant astrocytomas of WHO grade 3 or 4 that showed loss of nuclear ATRX. The samples were drawn from NOA16, a multicentre, single-arm, open-label phase I trial in Germany that tested a mutant IDH1 peptide vaccine in humans for the first time. The DNeasy Blood and Tissue Kit was used to extract genomic DNA from EDTA blood for TCRB sequencing. The sample belongs to a study of a mutant IDH1 vaccine in newly diagnosed glioma (dated by TCRdb to about 2021). Background for the entire study: Eight vaccinations were administered to patients in weeks 1, 3, 5, 7, 11, 15, 19 and 23, corresponding to visits V03 through V10. In the chemotherapy-containing groups, vaccination started alongside temozolomide cycles, whereas in patients who had radiotherapy alone it started 4-6 weeks after radiotherapy. Of the roughly 32 patients who were treated, about 62% were male and around 40% were female, and the mean age was around 40 years. Prior to enrollment, standard therapy consisting of radiotherapy alone, temozolomide alone, or radiochemotherapy with temozolomide had been administered to patients, with the combination being received by most patients. Six visits were used for peripheral blood collection: V03 (baseline), V05, V07, V10, V12 and V13. For exploratory analyses, longitudinal TCRB deep sequencing was carried out in roughly 23 treated patients wherever samples were available. The paper as a whole reports these results and caveats: No apparent relationship was observed between pseudoprogression and alterations in the top peripheral T cell clonotypes detected by TCRB sequencing. Immune responses induced by the vaccine were seen in over 90% of patients across multiple MHC alleles. The authors stated that sample limitations prevented analyses of patient blood samples from being reproduced. Availability determined which PBMC samples were chosen for TCRB deep sequencing.

Library preparation was by the immunoSEQ multiplex PCR assay. The hsTCRB Kit was used according to the manufacturer's protocol to amplify rearranged TCR beta chain sequences. Sequencing of TCRB libraries was carried out on an Illumina MiSeq. Processing in the source paper ran as follows. The kit vendor's proprietary platform handled demultiplexing, trimming and gene mapping. Drawn from immuneACCESS, this table holds only the in-frame rearrangements with V and J called that TCRdb kept. Clones are partly lost; checked studies trace under half to an unresolved V gene and leave the rest unexplained. V and J calls and clone size follow that table, whereas D and trimming were derived from the DNA. The sample data list about 65,000 clones, and roughly 85% of these were observed just once. 3.5% to 4.5% of the sample is held by the ten biggest clonotypes. The sequences come from PBMCs, collected from a glioma patient whose treatment included an IDH1 peptide vaccine. This TCR came from a man aged 25 to 40 with glioma.

In nucleotides, the sequence is TGCGCCAGCAGCCAGGTCGGGTTAGATACGCAGTATTTT. The resulting protein is CASSQVGLDTQYF. The chain is assembled from TRBV4-1 and TRBJ2-3, with the D gene not clear enough to name. CDR1 and CDR2 were assigned from the germline V gene as MGHRA and YSYEKL. The CDR3 runs 13 amino acids, cysteine and phenylalanine included. The retained sequence is limited to the CDR3, 39 bases, with the frame set at the first base. Trimming costs V 3 bases and J 5 bases, and their ends lie 9 bases apart.